This T cell receptor beta chain originates from a study of OX40 agonist ivuxolimab in advanced cancers. The wider study: At 0.01 to 10 mg/kg, ivuxolimab was administered intravenously to patients every 2 weeks.

J gave up 2 bases and V 2 bases, and 11 bases lay outside the gene matches. Germline V lookup: CDR1 MDHEN, CDR2 SYDVKM. The CDR3 spans 18 residues. Sequencing was performed with immunoSEQ multiplex PCR; in TCRdb, only in-frame clones are kept and a portion is missing. The table records 35,000 to 45,000 clones, 75% to 90% of them present only once. Study observations and caveats: Both blood CD4+ and CD8+ T cells showed clonal growth by week 6 at 0.1 to 3.0 mg/kg.

Systemic immunosuppression or a history of autoimmune disease excluded patients. This clone rates as medium-sized. The antigen is unknown. The starting material was CD4+ or CD8+ T cells sorted from blood, obtained in a trial of the OX40 agonist ivuxolimab. This TCR was sampled from an adult with an advanced solid tumor such as melanoma, head and neck, liver or kidney cancer. The chain links TRBV28 to TRBJ1-3, with 8 bases matching TRBD1. CDR3 region: CASSLGPAGGRTGNTIYF. The CDR3 nucleotides read TGTGCCAGCAGTTTAGGGCCTGCAGGGGGCAGAACTGGAAACACCATATATTTT. The full variable domain, its missing parts supplied by reference TRBV28 and TRBJ1-3, is DVKVTQSSRYLVKRTGEKVFLECVQDMDHENMFWYRQDPGLGLRLIYFSYDVKMKEKGDIPEGYSVSREKKERFSLILESASTNQTSMYLCASSLGPAGGRTGNTIYFGEGSWLTVV.